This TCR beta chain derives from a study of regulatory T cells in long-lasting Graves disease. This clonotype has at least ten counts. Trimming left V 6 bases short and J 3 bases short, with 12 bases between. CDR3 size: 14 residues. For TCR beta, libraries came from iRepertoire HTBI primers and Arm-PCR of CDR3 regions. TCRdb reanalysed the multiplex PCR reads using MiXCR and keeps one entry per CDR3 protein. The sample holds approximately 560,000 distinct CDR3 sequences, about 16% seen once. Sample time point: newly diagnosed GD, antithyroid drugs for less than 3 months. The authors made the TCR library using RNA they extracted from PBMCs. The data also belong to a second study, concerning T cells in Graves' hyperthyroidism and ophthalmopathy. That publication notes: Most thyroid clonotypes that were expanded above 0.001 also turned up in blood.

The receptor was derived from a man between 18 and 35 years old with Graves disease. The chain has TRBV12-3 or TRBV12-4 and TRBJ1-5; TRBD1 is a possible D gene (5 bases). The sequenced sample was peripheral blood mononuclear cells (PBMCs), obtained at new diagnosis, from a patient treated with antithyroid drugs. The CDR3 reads CASSWGRDNQPQHF. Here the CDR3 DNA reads TGTGCCAGCAGCTGGGGGAGGGACAATCAGCCCCAGCATTTT.